Listed below are T cell receptor beta chains from one sample, sequenced in a study of persistence of HIV-infected CD4 T cells. Profiled with immunoSEQ multiplex PCR; TCRdb holds only in-frame clones, not every one. The data show about 45,000 clones, about 87% seen once. The antigens of these receptors remain unknown. The starting material was CD4+ T cells sorted from PBMCs after roughly 17-hour stimulation, obtained from a patient who received antiretroviral therapy. The receptors were sampled from an adult woman with HIV who was CMV-seropositive. Both conserved end residues are part of each CDR3. The D gene is left open where the match is weak. Not all rows give a size; the values are once, few, many and, for expanded clones, a class.

12	TRBV9	TRBJ2-2	-	-	CASSSSTGELFF	TGTGCCAGCAGCTCCTCCACCGGGGAGCTGTTTTTT
10	TRBV13	TRBJ1-1	-	-	CASSLGEAFF	TGTGCCAGCAGCTTAGGGGAAGCTTTCTTT
16	TRBV19	TRBJ2-5	-	-	CASSTGTGKIQETQYF	TGTGCCAGTAGTACCGGGACTGGTAAAATACAAGAGACCCAGTACTTC
13	TRBV19	TRBJ1-5	-	-	CASSRGGGQPQHF	TGTGCCAGTTCACGGGGAGGGGGTCAGCCCCAGCATTTT
16	TRBV24-1	TRBJ1-5	-	TRBD1	CATSEPGTGGNQPQHF	TGTGCCACCAGTGAACCCGGGACAGGGGGAAATCAGCCCCAGCATTTT
17	TRBV5-8	TRBJ2-5	-	TRBD2	CASSLEIGRGAGETQYF	TGTGCCAGCAGCTTGGAGATCGGGCGGGGGGCCGGAGAGACCCAGTACTTC
15	TRBV12-5	TRBJ2-3	-	-	CASGLGTSRLDTQYF	TGTGCTAGTGGTTTGGGGACGAGCCGGTTAGATACGCAGTATTTT
15	TRBV30	TRBJ1-5	-	TRBD1	CAWSPVGQGLAPQHF	TGTGCCTGGAGTCCCGTCGGACAGGGTCTTGCTCCCCAGCATTTT
15	TRBV5-5	TRBJ1-5	-	TRBD1	CASSLVTGGNQPQHF	TGTGCCAGCAGCTTGGTCACAGGGGGCAATCAGCCCCAGCATTTT
17	TRBV14	TRBJ2-3	once	-	CASSVYRGFASTDTQYF	TGTGCCAGCAGCGTCTATCGTGGCTTTGCGAGCACAGATACGCAGTATTTT
13	TRBV18	TRBJ2-7	-	-	CASSPRVNNEQYF	TGTGCCAGCTCACCACGTGTGAACAACGAGCAGTACTTC
15	TRBV27	TRBJ1-1	-	-	CASSLRPGEETEAFF	TGTGCCAGCAGTTTAAGGCCAGGGGAAGAGACTGAAGCTTTCTTT
12	TRBV10-3	TRBJ1-1	-	-	CAIRSGDTEAFF	TGTGCCATCAGGTCGGGAGACACTGAAGCTTTCTTT
15	TRBV15	TRBJ1-5	-	-	CATTKGGEGNQPQHF	TGTGCCACCACCAAGGGAGGGGAAGGCAATCAGCCCCAGCATTTT
13	TRBV5-1	TRBJ1-1	-	-	CASSLTGNTEAFF	TGCGCCAGCAGCTTAACAGGGAACACTGAAGCTTTCTTT
14	TRBV5-1	TRBJ1-2	-	-	CASRTDKTNYGYTF	TGCGCCAGCAGAACGGACAAAACTAACTATGGCTACACCTTC
14	TRBV5-4	TRBJ2-2	-	-	CASSLVKSTGELFF	TGTGCCAGCAGCTTGGTTAAAAGCACCGGGGAGCTGTTTTTT
13	TRBV3-1/TRBV3-2	TRBJ2-2	-	-	CASSLTRTGELFF	TGTGCCAGCAGCTTAACTAGGACCGGGGAGCTGTTTTTT
15	TRBV18	TRBJ2-5	-	-	CASSPEATTWETQYF	TGTGCCAGCTCACCGGAGGCTACTACGTGGGAGACCCAGTACTTC
15	TRBV6-5	TRBJ2-3	-	TRBD2	CASSAGGTPSDTQYF	TGTGCCAGCAGCGCGGGAGGGACGCCCTCAGATACGCAGTATTTT
14	TRBV21-1	TRBJ1-3	-	-	CASNNRGAGNTIYF	TGTGCCAGCAATAACAGGGGAGCTGGAAACACCATATATTTT
12	TRBV10-1	TRBJ2-7	once	-	CASSESWNEQYF	TGCGCCAGCAGTGAGTCGTGGAACGAGCAGTACTTC
14	TRBV6-4	TRBJ2-1	once	TRBD1	CASSDEWTGGEQFF	TGTGCCAGCAGTGACGAATGGACAGGGGGTGAGCAGTTCTTC
13	TRBV12-3/TRBV12-4	TRBJ2-4	-	-	CASSRGPPMIQYF	TGTGCCAGCAGCCGGGGACCGCCGATGATTCAGTACTTC
17	TRBV5-4	TRBJ1-1	-	TRBD1	CASSLVGQGTINTEAFF	TGTGCCAGCAGCTTGGTGGGACAGGGAACCATCAACACTGAAGCTTTCTTT
15	TRBV5-4	TRBJ2-2	few	-	CASSRRDHNTGELFF	TGTGCCAGCAGCCGCCGGGACCACAACACCGGGGAGCTGTTTTTT
14	TRBV5-1	TRBJ1-1	-	-	CASSLASVNTEAFF	TGCGCCAGCAGCTTGGCGTCAGTGAACACTGAAGCTTTCTTT